This TCR beta chain was documented in a study of blood T cells in healthy people across ages. Trimming stripped 5 bases from V and 0 bases from J, with 13 bases between. Germline CDR1 MDHEN, CDR2 SYDVKM. CDR3 length: 15 amino acids. This clonotype turned up a few times. What it binds is not known. The second PCR ran roughly 7 to 12 cycles with a sample-barcoded 5' primer and J-beta primers. TCRdb re-called the 5' RACE reads with MiXCR, one entry per CDR3 protein. The profile covers approximately 290,000 distinct CDR3 sequences, with roughly 29% appearing a single time and 29% taken by the ten largest. Study outcomes and limitations: Diversity was estimated from one million T cells, and these estimates were considered underestimates.

The sample consisted of blood. The TCR sequence derives from a woman in her seventies in good health. The chain recombines TRBV28 with TRBJ1-1; no definite D call. The CDR3 DNA follows: TGTGCCAGCAGTGAAACCGATGGAATGAACACTGAAGCTTTCTTT. Translated: CASSETDGMNTEAFF.